The entry below gives a single T cell receptor (beta chain) sequence along with its context. Its antigen remains unidentified. These data belong to a study of shared clonotypes between healthy human individuals. General study findings and limits: The naive CD4 repertoires of several donors were compared, and around 5% of clonotypes were shared. Larger estimated richness was generally seen in naive subsets than in memory subsets.

Deep was the level used in running the assay. Approximately 30,000 T cell genomes (approximately 0.2 ug DNA) went into each sorted-subset replicate. Profiled with immunoSEQ multiplex PCR; TCRdb holds only in-frame clones, not every one. The table lists about 990,000 clones, 75% to 80% of them singletons, with 0.6% to 0.7% in the top ten. CDR1 and CDR2 (germline): SGHTA, FQGNSA. V lost 2 bases to trimming and J lost 8 bases; unmatched junction nucleotides: 4. The CDR3 length is 15 residues. Specimen: memory CD4+ T cells from PBMCs. The subset here: CD45RA-negative fraction. This chain joins TRBV7-2 and TRBJ2-1; 12 bases are shared with TRBD2. The source of this sequence is a man between 18 and 29 years old in good health. Some clones in this sample may be carry-over from other donors' samples. CDR3 residues: CASSLKTSGSYEQFF. For the CDR3, the DNA is TGTGCCAGCAGCTTAAAGACTAGCGGGAGCTATGAGCAGTTCTTC. The full variable domain, in which reference TRBV7-2 and TRBJ2-1 provide the parts outside the CDR3, is GAGVSQSPSNKVTEKGKDVELRCDPISGHTALYWYRQSLGQGLEFLIYFQGNSAPDKSGLPSDRFSAERTGGSVSTLTIQRTQQEDSAVYLCASSLKTSGSYEQFFGPGTRLTVL.